This TCR beta chain appears in the sequencing data of a study of OX40 agonist ivuxolimab in advanced cancers. Germline values: CDR1 MDHEN, CDR2 SYDVKM. The CDR3 runs 14 residues. Trimming pared 7 bases from V and 1 base from J, leaving 13 bases between. This clone has a handful of counts. Assay used: immunoSEQ multiplex PCR; TCRdb lists only in-frame clones, some missing. Of some 41,000 clones listed, roughly 81% were seen once; the top ten hold about 17%. The genes are TRBV28 and TRBJ1-1; D gene ambiguous. The TCR originated in an adult with an advanced solid tumor such as melanoma, head and neck, liver or kidney cancer. The sample in question was CD4+ or CD8+ T cells sorted from blood, obtained in a trial of the OX40 agonist ivuxolimab. This CDR3 is CASTVGRTNTEAFF. The CDR3 region has the DNA TGTGCCAGCACCGTAGGACGGACGAACACTGAAGCTTTCTTT. The full variable domain, completed using reference TRBV28 and TRBJ1-1, is DVKVTQSSRYLVKRTGEKVFLECVQDMDHENMFWYRQDPGLGLRLIYFSYDVKMKEKGDIPEGYSVSREKKERFSLILESASTNQTSMYLCASTVGRTNTEAFFGQGTRLTVV.